This is a list of T cell receptor beta chains from one sample in a study of blood T cell repertoires in COVID-19. Clones were sequenced by immunoSEQ multiplex PCR, and TCRdb holds only the in-frame ones, with some missing. The data contain hundreds of thousands of clones, roughly 86% of them singletons. The sample was peripheral blood. Source of these receptors: a human donor in a cohort sampled during active COVID-19. The CDR3 runs from the conserved cysteine through the conserved F or W. A D gene is named only where the DNA matches it firmly. Not all rows give a size; the values are once, few, many and, for expanded clones, a class.

CSVGADYGYTF TGCAGCGTTGGGGCTGATTATGGCTACACCTTC TRBJ1-2 - TRBV29-1 -
CASSQYDGVSYEQYF TGCGCCAGCAGCCAATATGACGGAGTTTCCTACGAGCAGTACTTC TRBJ2-7 - TRBV4-1 -
CASSPQKGENSPLHF TGTGCCAGCTCACCTCAAAAGGGGGAAAATTCACCCCTCCACTTT TRBJ1-6 - TRBV18 once
CASSGTSGFTYEQYF TGTGCCAGCAGTGGAACTAGCGGGTTTACCTACGAGCAGTACTTC TRBJ2-7 TRBD2 TRBV28 -
CATSDFTRIHEKLFF TGTGCCACCAGTGACTTCACGCGGATTCATGAAAAACTGTTTTTT TRBJ1-4 - TRBV24-1 once
CAWSPWDRGYNSPLHF TGTGCCTGGAGCCCTTGGGACAGGGGGTATAATTCACCCCTCCACTTT TRBJ1-6 TRBD1 TRBV30 once
CASSHLSGSLSSYEQYF TGCGCCAGCAGCCACCTTAGCGGGAGTCTTAGTTCCTACGAGCAGTACTTC TRBJ2-7 TRBD2 TRBV4-1 -
CAVGTSGDRELFF TGTGCCGTCGGTACTAGCGGTGACCGGGAGCTGTTTTTT TRBJ2-2 TRBD2 TRBV6-5 -
CASSLGPGYEQFF TGTGCCAGCAGTTTAGGCCCGGGGTATGAGCAGTTCTTC TRBJ2-1 - TRBV28 -
CASSSLDLNTEAFF TGTGCCAGCAGCTCCCTGGACTTGAACACTGAAGCTTTCTTT TRBJ1-1 - TRBV5-6 -
CASSLGPIAGLNYEQYF TGTGCCAGCAGCTTAGGGCCGATAGCGGGCCTAAACTACGAGCAGTACTTC TRBJ2-7 TRBD2 TRBV7-6 -
CASPSGPQGNTGELFF TGTGCCAGCCCCTCCGGGCCCCAGGGTAACACCGGGGAGCTGTTTTTT TRBJ2-2 - TRBV7-9 few
CASSIVRVVSYNEQFF TGTGCCAGTAGTATAGTACGCGTAGTCTCCTACAATGAGCAGTTCTTC TRBJ2-1 - TRBV19 once
CASSHLLLQGGGNTIYF TGTGCCAGCAGCCATCTCTTACTACAGGGTGGTGGAAACACCATATATTTT TRBJ1-3 - TRBV11-2 -
CASSMTGAWNTEAFF TGTGCCAGTAGTATGACAGGGGCTTGGAACACTGAAGCTTTCTTT TRBJ1-1 TRBD1 TRBV19 -
CATSDLQAGDTGELFF TGTGCCACCAGTGATTTGCAAGCGGGAGACACCGGGGAGCTGTTTTTT TRBJ2-2 TRBD2 TRBV24-1 few
CASSRSRSLGNEQFF TGTGCCAGCAGTCGCTCCAGAAGTCTAGGCAATGAGCAGTTCTTC TRBJ2-1 - TRBV27 -